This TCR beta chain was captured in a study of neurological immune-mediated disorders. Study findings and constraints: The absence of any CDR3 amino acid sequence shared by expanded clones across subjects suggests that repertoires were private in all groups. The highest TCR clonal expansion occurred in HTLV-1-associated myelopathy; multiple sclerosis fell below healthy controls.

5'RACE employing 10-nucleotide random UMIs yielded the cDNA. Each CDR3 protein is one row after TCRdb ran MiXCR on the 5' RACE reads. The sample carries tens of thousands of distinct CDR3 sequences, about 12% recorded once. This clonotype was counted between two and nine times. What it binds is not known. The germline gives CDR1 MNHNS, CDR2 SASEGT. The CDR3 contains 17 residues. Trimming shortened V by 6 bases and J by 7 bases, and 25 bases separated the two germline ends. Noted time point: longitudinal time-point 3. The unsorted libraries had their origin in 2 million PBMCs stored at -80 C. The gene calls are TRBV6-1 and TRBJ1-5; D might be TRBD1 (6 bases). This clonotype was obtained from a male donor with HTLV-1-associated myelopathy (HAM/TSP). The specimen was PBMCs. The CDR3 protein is CASRGGGWGRGGQPQHF. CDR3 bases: TGTGCCAGCAGAGGAGGAGGGTGGGGCAGGGGAGGCCAGCCCCAGCATTTT.